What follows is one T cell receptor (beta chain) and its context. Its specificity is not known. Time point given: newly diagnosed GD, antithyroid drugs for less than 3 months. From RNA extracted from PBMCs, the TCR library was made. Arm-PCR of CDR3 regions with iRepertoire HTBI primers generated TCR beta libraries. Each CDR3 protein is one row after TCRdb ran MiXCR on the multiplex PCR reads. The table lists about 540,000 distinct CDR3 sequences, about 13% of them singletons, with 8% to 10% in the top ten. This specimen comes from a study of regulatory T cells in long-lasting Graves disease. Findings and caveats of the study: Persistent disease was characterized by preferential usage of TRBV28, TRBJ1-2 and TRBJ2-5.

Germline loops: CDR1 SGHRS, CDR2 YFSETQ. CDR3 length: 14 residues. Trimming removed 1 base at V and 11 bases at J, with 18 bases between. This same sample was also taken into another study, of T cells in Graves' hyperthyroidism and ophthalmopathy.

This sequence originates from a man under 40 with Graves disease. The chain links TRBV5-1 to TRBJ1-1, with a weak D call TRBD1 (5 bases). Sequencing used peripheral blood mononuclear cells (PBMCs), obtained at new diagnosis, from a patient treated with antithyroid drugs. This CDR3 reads CASSLIGGGTGAFF. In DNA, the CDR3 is TGCGCCAGCAGCTTGATTGGGGGGGGGACTGGGGCTTTCTTT.